These 25 T cell receptor beta chains share one sample of origin, sequenced in a study of CD8 T cells in Susac syndrome. With random hexamers, 0.5 to 1 ug RNA was reverse transcribed. TCRdb reanalysed the immunoSEQ multiplex PCR reads using MiXCR and keeps one entry per CDR3 protein. The sample lists more than 150,000 distinct CDR3 sequences, 85% to 95% seen once, with 0.2% to 0.25% in the top ten. The specimen was CD8+ T cells from PBMCs. The receptors derive from a human donor with multiple sclerosis.

This chain joins TRBV12-3 or TRBV12-4 and TRBJ2-3; the D is unclear. Trimming removed 3 bases at V and 5 bases at J, with 9 bases between. The CDR3 totals 13 residues. This chain's CDR3 is CASSFPPVDTQYF. The CDR3 nucleotides read TGTGCCAGCAGTTTTCCCCCGGTAGATACGCAGTATTTT.

The J gene is TRBJ1-1, the V gene TRBV4-2; no reliable D call. Germline V gene data show CDR1 as LGHNA and CDR2 as YNFKEQ. Trimming pared 1 base from V and 5 bases from J, leaving 5 bases between. The CDR3 consists of 12 residues. The CDR3 DNA reads TGTGCCAGCAGCCAAGGCGTGACTGAAGCTTTCTTT. Its translation: CASSQGVTEAFF.

J is TRBJ2-3 and V is TRBV29-1, with D perhaps matching TRBD2 (7 bases). V was clipped by 6 bases and J by 2 bases, with 21 bases between them. Per germline, CDR1 SQVTM and CDR2 ANQGSEA. This CDR3 is built from 16 residues. CDR3 sequence (DNA): TGCAGCGTCCCCGCTGAGGGGGGGGAGACCACAGATACGCAGTATTTT. It specifies CSVPAEGGETTDTQYF.

The chain links TRBV30 to TRBJ2-3; D perhaps matches TRBD2 (5 bases). This CDR3 region has 16 residues. CDR1 is GTSNPN and CDR2 is SVGIG in the germline V gene (reference sequence). V gave up 2 bases and J gave up 3 bases, with 18 bases separating them. In nucleotides, the CDR3 is TGTGCCTGGAGTACTTCAACTAGGGTCGGAACAGATACGCAGTATTTT. Residues: CAWSTSTRVGTDTQYF.

The chain couples TRBV9 to TRBJ2-7; 7 nucleotides line up with TRBD1. Germline-derived CDR1 and CDR2 are SGDLS and YYNGEE. Trimming at V came to 0 bases and at J to 0 bases, leaving 12 bases not matched to a gene. The CDR3 sequence is 18 residues long. The CDR3 DNA sequence: TGTGCCAGCAGCGTAGACGATCCGGGACAGCCGAGCTCCTACGAGCAGTACTTC. Protein product: CASSVDDPGQPSSYEQYF. Supplemented by reference TRBV9 and TRBJ2-7, the full variable domain reads DSGVTQTPKHLITATGQRVTLRCSPRSGDLSVYWYQQSLDQGLQFLIQYYNGEERAKGNILERFSAQQFPDLHSELNLSSLELGDSALYFCASSVDDPGQPSSYEQYFGPGTRLTVT.

The chain joins TRBV29-1 to TRBJ2-3; 15 positions match TRBD2. The trim removed 6 bases at V and 1 base at J, leaving 14 bases unmatched. Germline V gene sequence: CDR1 SQVTM, CDR2 ANQGSEA. The CDR3 spans 19 residues. The CDR3 loop reads CSVPPGLAGGAEGTDTQYF. The CDR3 DNA reads TGCAGCGTGCCGCCCGGACTAGCGGGGGGGGCCGAGGGCACAGATACGCAGTATTTT.

The chain recombines TRBV27 with TRBJ1-1; D is uncertain. The CDR3 is 13 amino acids. The V and J ends lost 0 bases and 1 base respectively, with 3 bases between them. CDR1 is MNHEY and CDR2 is SMNVEV in the germline V gene (reference sequence). The chain's CDR3 is CASSLSRNTEAFF. In DNA form, the CDR3 reads TGTGCCAGCAGTTTATCCCGGAACACTGAAGCTTTCTTT.

This clonotype appeared a single time. The chain employs TRBV9 and TRBJ2-2; D unclear. Germline CDR1 and CDR2: SGDLS and YYNGEE. The CDR3 is 12 residues long. Deletions cut 4 bases from V and 9 bases from J, with 10 bases between. CDR3 nucleotide sequence: TGTGCCAGCAGCCCGAAGGGCCGGGAGCTGTTTTTT. This translates into CASSPKGRELFF.

The V call is TRBV28, the J call TRBJ2-7; D uncertain. V lost 3 bases and J lost 3, with 6 bases in between. The germline gives CDR1 MDHEN, CDR2 SYDVKM. The CDR3 has 12 residues. This CDR3 reads CASSFPDYEQYF. The CDR3 DNA is TGTGCCAGCAGTTTCCCGGACTACGAGCAGTACTTC.

The V and J genes are TRBV12-3 or TRBV12-4 and TRBJ2-4; 7 bases map to TRBD2. V dropped 4 bases and J dropped 4; count of bases not matched to a gene: 4. The CDR3 runs 14 residues. The CDR3 is CASSSRGEKNIQYF. CDR3 bases: TGTGCCAGCAGTTCCCGGGGGGAAAAAAACATTCAGTACTTC.

CDR3 residues: CSAEGDRGSNYGYTF. The CDR3 nucleotides are TGCAGTGCCGAGGGGGACAGGGGATCTAACTATGGCTACACCTTC. This chain joins TRBV20-1 and TRBJ1-2; TRBD1 matches 10 bases. The CDR3 contains 15 residues. J gave up 0 bases and V 6 bases, and 7 bases lay outside the gene matches. Germline CDR1 DFQATT, CDR2 SNEGSKA (reference sequence).

The rearrangement links TRBV12-5 to TRBJ2-5; D uncertain. CDR1 LGHNT and CDR2 FRNRAP come from the germline V gene. The V gene lost 1 base and the J gene lost 4 bases, with 10 bases spanning the gap. The CDR3 is made up of 14 amino acids. CDR3 region: CASGLARELETQYF. The CDR3 DNA is TGTGCTAGTGGTTTGGCCCGAGAACTAGAGACCCAGTACTTC.

This chain uses TRBV3-1 with TRBJ2-5; tentative D call: TRBD1 (6 bases). This CDR3 is built from 15 residues. The germline V and J ends were trimmed by 8 bases and 5 bases, with 21 bases remaining between them. Germline V CDR1 and CDR2: LGHDT, YNNKEL (reference sequence). The CDR3 DNA reads TGTGCCAGCCACGGACAGAGATACAAGGGGGAGACCCAGTACTTC. The encoded protein is CASHGQRYKGETQYF.

This chain uses TRBV7-9 with TRBJ2-3; 8 nucleotides line up with TRBD1. The CDR3 is 16 residues long. Germline V gene lookup returns CDR1 SEHNR and CDR2 FQNEAQ (reference sequence). Unmatched junction bases numbered 10, after V lost 5 bases and J lost 3 bases. The CDR3 sequence: CASSQGQGEVTDTQYF. The CDR3 DNA reads as TGTGCCAGCAGCCAAGGACAGGGTGAGGTTACAGATACGCAGTATTTT.

The chain uses TRBV4-1 and TRBJ1-1, with D possibly matching TRBD1 (5 bases). Per germline, CDR1 MGHRA and CDR2 YSYEKL. V was cut by 0 bases and J by 6 bases, with 8 bases left in between. This CDR3 comprises 13 residues. This CDR3 is CASSQEGTPEAFF. CDR3 coding DNA: TGCGCCAGCAGCCAAGAAGGGACCCCTGAAGCTTTCTTT.

This rearrangement joins TRBV11-2 to TRBJ2-1; D not certain. The V end lost 3 bases, the J end lost 0 bases, and 9 bases lay between the germline ends. The CDR3 covers 15 residues. Germline CDR1 is SGHAT and CDR2 is FQNNGV. CDR3 sequence reads: CASSFNWGSYNEQFF. As DNA, the CDR3 is TGTGCCAGCAGCTTCAACTGGGGCTCCTACAATGAGCAGTTCTTC.

The V gene is TRBV30, the J gene TRBJ2-2; possible D gene TRBD1, 5 bases. Germline values: CDR1 GTSNPN, CDR2 SVGIG (reference sequence). Trimming left V 3 bases short and J 2 bases short, with 22 bases between. The CDR3 has 18 amino acids. The CDR3, as DNA: TGTGCCTGGAGCACCGACGACATAGGGGCCCTAAACACCGGGGAGCTGTTTTTT. It yields the protein CAWSTDDIGALNTGELFF. The full variable domain, with the rest looked up from reference TRBV30 and TRBJ2-2, is SQTIHQWPATLVQPVGSPLSLECTVEGTSNPNLYWYRQAAGRGLQLLFYSVGIGQISSEVPQNLSASRPQDRQFILSSKKLLLSDSGFYLCAWSTDDIGALNTGELFFGEGSRLTVL.

V gene TRBV6-2 or TRBV6-3 combines with J gene TRBJ1-2; D perhaps matches TRBD1 (5 bases). The length of the CDR3 is 15 residues. CDR1 and CDR2 (germline): MNHEY, SVGEGT. The germline V and J ends were trimmed by 2 bases and 0 bases, with 10 bases remaining between them. This CDR3 reads CASSYPTDANYGYTF. CDR3 DNA: TGTGCCAGCAGTTACCCGACAGACGCTAACTATGGCTACACCTTC.

This rearrangement joins TRBV27 to TRBJ1-6, with D possibly being TRBD1 (6 bases). The V end lost 4 bases, the J end lost 10 bases, and 17 bases lay between the germline ends. Germline assignment: CDR1 MNHEY and CDR2 SMNVEV (reference sequence). The CDR3 has 15 amino acids. The chain's CDR3 is CASSWRDNKRSPLHF. The CDR3 DNA reads TGTGCCAGCAGTTGGCGGGACAACAAGCGCTCACCCCTCCACTTT.

The chain couples TRBV12-5 to TRBJ2-1; D call uncertain. The ends were cut back, 1 base at V and 5 bases at J, with 24 bases in the middle. Germline V lookup: CDR1 LGHNT, CDR2 FRNRAP. There are 19 residues in the CDR3. Here the CDR3 DNA reads TGTGCTAGTGGTTTGGACGACCCAAGCAGCCCCCCAATGGACAATGAGCAGTTCTTC. Protein product: CASGLDDPSSPPMDNEQFF.

The gene calls are TRBV27 and TRBJ1-2; D call uncertain. Germline CDR1 reads MNHEY; CDR2 reads SMNVEV (reference sequence). The CDR3 is made up of 15 amino acids. Trimming pared 0 bases from V and 1 base from J, leaving 9 bases between. The CDR3 region is CASSLSRTFNYGYTF. In DNA, the CDR3 is TGTGCCAGCAGTTTATCGCGAACTTTTAACTATGGCTACACCTTC.

The chain has TRBV29-1 and TRBJ2-1; D call uncertain. V lost 4 bases to trimming and J lost 4 bases, with 17 bases between them. Germline assignment: CDR1 SQVTM and CDR2 ANQGSEA. CDR3 length: 15 residues. CDR3 bases: TGCAGCGTTGTAAGGCCCTCAGGAGTTTACAATGAGCAGTTCTTC. Translation gives CSVVRPSGVYNEQFF.

This chain links TRBV19 with TRBJ2-7; D gene unclear. From germline, CDR1 is LNHDA and CDR2 SQIVND (reference sequence). CDR3 length: 13 amino acids. The V gene lost 1 base and the J gene lost 4 bases, with 8 bases spanning the gap. The CDR3 DNA reads as TGTGCCAGTAGTATAGGGCCAGCTTACGAGCAGTACTTC. This sequence encodes CASSIGPAYEQYF.

This chain links TRBV28 with TRBJ2-2; TRBD2 agrees at 8 bases. J lost 3 bases, V lost 3 bases, and 3 bases had no gene match. Germline CDR1 and CDR2: MDHEN and SYDVKM. CDR3 size: 15 residues. The CDR3 here is CASSLRGDHTGELFF. CDR3 sequence (DNA): TGTGCCAGCAGTTTGCGGGGGGACCACACCGGGGAGCTGTTTTTT.

The chain combines TRBV18 with TRBJ2-3; D possibly corresponds to TRBD2 (5 bases). V shed 2 bases and J shed 1 base, with 7 bases lying between them. The CDR3 sequence is 14 residues long. CDR1 KGHSH and CDR2 LQKENI come from the germline V gene. For the CDR3, the DNA is TGTGCCAGCTCACCAAGGCGGGGCACAGATACGCAGTATTTT. Translated, it gives CASSPRRGTDTQYF.